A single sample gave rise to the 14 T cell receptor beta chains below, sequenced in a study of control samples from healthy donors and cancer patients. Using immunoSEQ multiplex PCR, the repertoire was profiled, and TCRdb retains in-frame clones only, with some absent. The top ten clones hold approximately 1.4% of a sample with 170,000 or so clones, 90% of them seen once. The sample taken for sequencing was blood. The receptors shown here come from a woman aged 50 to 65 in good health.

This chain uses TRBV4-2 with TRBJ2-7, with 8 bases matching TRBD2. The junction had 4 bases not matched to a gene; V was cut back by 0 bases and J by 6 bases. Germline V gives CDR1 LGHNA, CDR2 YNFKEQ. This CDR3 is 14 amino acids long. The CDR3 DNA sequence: TGTGCCAGCAGCCAAGACTGGCGGGAGGTCGAGCAGTACTTC. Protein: CASSQDWREVEQYF.

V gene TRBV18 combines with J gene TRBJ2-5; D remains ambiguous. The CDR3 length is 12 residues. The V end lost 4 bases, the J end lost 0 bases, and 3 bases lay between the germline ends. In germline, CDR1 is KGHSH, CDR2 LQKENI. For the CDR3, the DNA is TGTGCCAGCTCACAGTACCAAGAGACCCAGTACTTC. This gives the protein CASSQYQETQYF. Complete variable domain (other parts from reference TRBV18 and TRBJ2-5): NAGVMQNPRHLVRRRGQEARLRCSPMKGHSHVYWYRQLPEEGLKFMVYLQKENIIDESGMPKERFSAEFPKEGPSILRIQQVVRGDSAAYFCASSQYQETQYFGPGTRLLVL.

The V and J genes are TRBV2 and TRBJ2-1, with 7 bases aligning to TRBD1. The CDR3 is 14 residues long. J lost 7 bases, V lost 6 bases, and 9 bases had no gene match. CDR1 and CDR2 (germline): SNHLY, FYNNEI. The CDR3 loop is CASREDRIPNEQFF. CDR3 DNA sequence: TGTGCCAGCAGGGAGGACAGGATTCCAAATGAGCAGTTCTTC. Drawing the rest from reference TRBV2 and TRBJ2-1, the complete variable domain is EPEVTQTPSHQVTQMGQEVILRCVPISNHLYFYWYRQILGQKVEFLVSFYNNEISEKSEIFDDQFSVERPDGSNFTLKIRSTKLEDSAMYFCASREDRIPNEQFFGPGTRLTVL.

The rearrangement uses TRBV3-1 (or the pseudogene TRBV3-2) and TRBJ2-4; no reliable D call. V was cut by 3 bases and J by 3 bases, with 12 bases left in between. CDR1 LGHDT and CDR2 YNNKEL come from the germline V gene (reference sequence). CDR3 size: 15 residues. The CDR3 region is CASSQGSTFKNIQYF. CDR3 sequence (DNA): TGTGCCAGCAGCCAGGGCAGTACCTTCAAAAACATTCAGTACTTC.

As DNA, the CDR3 is TGCAGCCCCGGGGCGGAAGGCTACACCTTC. Translation gives CSPGAEGYTF. The chain recombines TRBV29-1 with TRBJ1-2; a weak D match, TRBD1 (5 bases). The germline V gene encodes CDR1 SQVTM and CDR2 ANQGSEA. V dropped 8 bases and J dropped 8 bases, with 12 bases sitting between them. This CDR3 has 10 amino acids.

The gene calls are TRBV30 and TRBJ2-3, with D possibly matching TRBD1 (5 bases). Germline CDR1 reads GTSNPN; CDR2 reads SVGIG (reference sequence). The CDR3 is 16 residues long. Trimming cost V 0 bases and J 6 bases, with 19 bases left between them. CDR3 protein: CAWSVLPGRTRDTQYF. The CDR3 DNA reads TGTGCCTGGAGTGTCCTCCCCGGCAGGACAAGGGATACGCAGTATTTT. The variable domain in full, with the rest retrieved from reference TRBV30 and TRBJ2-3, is SQTIHQWPATLVQPVGSPLSLECTVEGTSNPNLYWYRQAAGRGLQLLFYSVGIGQISSEVPQNLSASRPQDRQFILSSKKLLLSDSGFYLCAWSVLPGRTRDTQYFGPGTRLTVL.

The CDR3, as DNA: TGTGCCAGCTCACCAAATACGGGGACTCGTTTCGAGCAGTACTTC. Translated: CASSPNTGTRFEQYF. The V and J genes are TRBV18 and TRBJ2-7; D is possibly TRBD2 (6 bases). Germline CDR1 KGHSH, CDR2 LQKENI. Trimming removed 2 bases at V and 6 bases at J, with 17 bases between. This CDR3 comprises 15 residues.

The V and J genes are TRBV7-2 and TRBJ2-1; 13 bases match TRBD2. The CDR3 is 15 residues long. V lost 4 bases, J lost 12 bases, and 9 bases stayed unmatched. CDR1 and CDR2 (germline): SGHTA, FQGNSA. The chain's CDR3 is CASSSRLAGGWGQFF. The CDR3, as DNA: TGTGCCAGCAGCTCGCGACTAGCGGGGGGCTGGGGGCAGTTCTTC.

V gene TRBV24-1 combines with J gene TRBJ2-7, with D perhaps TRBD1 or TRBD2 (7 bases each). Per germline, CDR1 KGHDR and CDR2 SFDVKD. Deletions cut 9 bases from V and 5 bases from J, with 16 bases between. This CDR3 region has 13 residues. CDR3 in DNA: TGTGCCACCCAAGGCAGGGGGAGGGACGAGCAGTACTTC. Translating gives CATQGRGRDEQYF.

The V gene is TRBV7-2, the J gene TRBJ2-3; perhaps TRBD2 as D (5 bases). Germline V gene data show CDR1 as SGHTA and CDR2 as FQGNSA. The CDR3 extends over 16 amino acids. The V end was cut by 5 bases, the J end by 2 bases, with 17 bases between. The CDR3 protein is CASSPPGLGITDTQYF. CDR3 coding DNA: TGTGCCAGCAGCCCCCCCGGACTGGGAATCACAGATACGCAGTATTTT.

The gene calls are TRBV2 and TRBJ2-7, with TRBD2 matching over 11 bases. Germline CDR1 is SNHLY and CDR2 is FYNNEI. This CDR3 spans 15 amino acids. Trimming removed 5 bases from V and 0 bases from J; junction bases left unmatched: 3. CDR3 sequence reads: CASSFSGGVSYEQYF. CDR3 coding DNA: TGTGCCAGCAGTTTTAGCGGGGGGGTCTCCTACGAGCAGTACTTC.

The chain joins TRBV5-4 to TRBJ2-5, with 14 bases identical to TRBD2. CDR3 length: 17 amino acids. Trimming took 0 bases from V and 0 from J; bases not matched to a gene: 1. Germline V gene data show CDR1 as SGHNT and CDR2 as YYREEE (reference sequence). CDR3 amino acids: CASSLGLAGGNQETQYF. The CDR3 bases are TGTGCCAGCAGCTTGGGACTAGCGGGAGGGAACCAAGAGACCCAGTACTTC.

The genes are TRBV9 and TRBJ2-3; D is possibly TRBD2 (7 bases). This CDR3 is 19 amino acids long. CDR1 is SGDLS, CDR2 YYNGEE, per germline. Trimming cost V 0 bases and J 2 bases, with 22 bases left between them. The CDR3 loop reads CASSVAGRGGPLNTDTQYF. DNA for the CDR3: TGTGCCAGCAGCGTAGCGGGGAGGGGGGGCCCCCTTAACACAGATACGCAGTATTTT.

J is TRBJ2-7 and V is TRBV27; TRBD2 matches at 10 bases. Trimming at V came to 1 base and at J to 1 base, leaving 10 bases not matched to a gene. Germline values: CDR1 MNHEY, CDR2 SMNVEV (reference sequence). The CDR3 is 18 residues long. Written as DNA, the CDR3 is TGTGCCAGCAGTTTATTCTCAGTCGGGACTAGCGCTTCCTACGAGCAGTACTTC. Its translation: CASSLFSVGTSASYEQYF.